The next 2 T cell receptor beta chains were all read from a single sample in a study of T cell repertoires in cytomegalovirus infection. TCRdb redid the calling of the reads with MiXCR, one entry per CDR3 protein. The sample lists about 890,000 distinct CDR3 sequences; more than 25% were seen once. No cognate antigen is known for these TCRs. Sequences were derived from cultured CD8+ T cells from PBMCs, sampled from culture after CMV antigen stimulation. All receptors derive from a human donor in good health (CMV status not recorded). Some clones in this sample may be carry-over from other donors' samples.

The chain employs TRBV2 and TRBJ1-2; no clear D. Germline V lookup: CDR1 SNHLY, CDR2 FYNNEI. The CDR3 consists of 13 residues. V lost 4 bases, J lost 7 bases, and 13 bases lay in between. The CDR3 nucleotides are TGTGCCAGCAGTGGGGGTTTCAGTCGTGGCTACACCTTC. It translates to CASSGGFSRGYTF.

This clonotype was recorded only once. A junction boundary mismatches the germline segment, possibly from a read error. The CDR3 DNA reads TGTACCAGCAGTTATAGCGCCGTAATTACAGGGGCGAGGAACACTGAAGCTTTCTTT. Protein: CTSSYSAVITGARNTEAFF. The chain is built from TRBV6-5 and TRBJ1-1; TRBD1 matches at 7 bases. CDR3 length equals 19 residues. Germline V gene data show CDR1 as MNHEY and CDR2 as SVGAGI.